Listed below are T cell receptor beta chains from one sample, sequenced in a study of CD8+CD57+ T cells in acquired aplastic anemia. TCRdb processed the reads anew with MiXCR; each CDR3 protein has one entry. Among 150,000 to 200,000 distinct CDR3 sequences listed, roughly 64% were seen once. The sample was sorted CD4+, CD8+, or CD8+CD57+ T cells (not recorded which) from PBMCs. These TCRs come from a human donor with severe aplastic anemia or a healthy control (not recorded which). Each CDR3 is given without its conserved first and last residue. Each record gives: D gene, J gene, V gene, CDR3 protein. The D gene is left open where the match is weak.

. | TRBJ2-1 | TRBV10-3 | AISDSVSSYNEQF
TRBD1 | TRBJ1-1 | TRBV5-1 | ASTLDRANTEAF
. | TRBJ2-4 | TRBV5-5 | ASSLSGDRNIQY
. | TRBJ1-6 | TRBV15 | ATSRSRTVNNSPLH
TRBD1 | TRBJ2-1 | TRBV7-2 | ASSQRTGANEQF
. | TRBJ2-3 | TRBV20-1 | SARRAQARTDTQY
. | TRBJ2-3 | TRBV19 | ASSEGLGADTQY
TRBD1 | TRBJ1-4 | TRBV10-3 | ASSEAGTVTEKLF
. | TRBJ1-2 | TRBV28 | ASSFVEGIPYGYT
. | TRBJ2-3 | TRBV10-3 | AISDLGGYTDTQY
TRBD1 | TRBJ2-5 | TRBV25-1 | ASSEDGTGVGETQY
TRBD2 | TRBJ2-7 | TRBV7-2 | ASTNYGGGRYEQY
TRBD1 | TRBJ1-5 | TRBV24-1 | ATSESGTGGQPQH
. | TRBJ1-2 | TRBV5-6 | ASSLAWDGGYSYGYT
. | TRBJ1-3 | TRBV20-1 | SARPASGNTIY
. | TRBJ2-7 | TRBV7-9 | ASSPGPSSSYEQY
. | TRBJ2-1 | TRBV6-6 | ASSPHNEQF
. | TRBJ2-3 | TRBV12-3/TRBV12-4 | ASSLARGTDTQY
. | TRBJ2-2 | TRBV9 | ASSVGGSTGELF
. | TRBJ2-7 | TRBV7-7 | ASSIRETWAEQY
. | TRBJ2-1 | TRBV19 | ASSITSGYNEQF
TRBD1 | TRBJ1-2 | TRBV10-3 | AISSIQGADGYT
. | TRBJ1-1 | TRBV20-1 | SVDLKDTEAF
TRBD1 | TRBJ2-7 | TRBV7-6 | ASSRGQGPYEQY
. | TRBJ2-3 | TRBV7-9 | ASSWGAEEY
. | TRBJ2-5 | TRBV12-3/TRBV12-4 | ASGQGEEETQY
TRBD2 | TRBJ2-6 | TRBV19 | ASSIELTSGRYNVLT
. | TRBJ2-7 | TRBV6-6 | ASSPRAGTYEQY
TRBD2 | TRBJ2-3 | TRBV6-6 | ASTLRLADTPY
. | TRBJ2-1 | TRBV20-1 | SADRSLGDNEQL
TRBD1 | TRBJ1-2 | TRBV6-1 | ASSEGETGVSSYGYT
. | TRBJ1-4 | TRBV10-1 | ASSEGHATNEKLF
. | TRBJ1-3 | TRBV29-1 | SVDLPALNSGNTIY
. | TRBJ1-6 | TRBV7-8 | ASSPGGASPLH
. | TRBJ2-1 | TRBV7-3 | ASSLDGPFSPHEQF